A selection of T cell receptor beta chains follows, all from one sample in a study of Graves' ophthalmopathy and Graves' hyperthyroidism. TCRdb passed the multiplex PCR reads through MiXCR, listing each CDR3 protein once. Here the sample spans some 750,000 distinct CDR3 sequences, around 40% being singletons. Sequences were obtained from peripheral blood. Receptors were obtained from an adult man with Graves' ophthalmopathy. The CDR3 runs from the conserved cysteine through the conserved F or W. The order of the fields is D gene, clone size, V gene, J gene, CDR3 DNA, CDR3 protein. The D gene is left open where the match is weak. Not all rows give a size; the values are once, few, many and, for expanded clones, a class.

TRBD2	NA	TRBV2	TRBJ2-7	TGTGCCAGCAGTGAAAGAGGGACTAGTTTCGATGAGCAGTACTTC	CASSERGTSFDEQYF
NA	NA	TRBV12-3/TRBV12-4	TRBJ1-5	TGTGCCAGCAGCCATTTGGGGGAGAGCAATCAGCCCCAGCATTTT	CASSHLGESNQPQHF
NA	NA	TRBV20-1	TRBJ1-1	TGCAGTGCTAGAGATGAAGACGGCGCCAGGCCGATGAAGGACACTGAAGCTTTCTTT	CSARDEDGARPMKDTEAFF
TRBD1	NA	TRBV19	TRBJ1-4	TGTGCCAGTAGTGGACAGGAGAGTGAAAAACTGTTTTTT	CASSGQESEKLFF
TRBD1	NA	TRBV20-1	TRBJ1-1	TGCAGTGCCACCACCCCGGGACAGGGGGGTTTCTTT	CSATTPGQGGFF
TRBD2	few	TRBV3-1	TRBJ2-5	TGTGCCAGCAGCCAAGAAGGACTAGCGGGGTCGCTGGGGACCCAGTACTTC	CASSQEGLAGSLGTQYF
NA	once	TRBV7-9	TRBJ2-1	TGTGCCAGCAGCTTAGGGGTCGGGGGGCAGTTCTTC	CASSLGVGGQFF
TRBD1	NA	TRBV5-6	TRBJ1-5	TGTGCCAGCAGCTCCTTCGGGACAGGGGGCGTAGGCAATCAGCCCCAGCATTTT	CASSSFGTGGVGNQPQHF
NA	many	TRBV19	TRBJ2-7	TGTGCCAGTAGTCAACAGGGGACTTCGGACGAGCAGTACTTC	CASSQQGTSDEQYF
NA	many	TRBV7-6	TRBJ1-1	TGTGCCAGCAGCCGGACGGTCGACACTGAAGCTTTCTTT	CASSRTVDTEAFF
TRBD1	few	TRBV9	TRBJ1-2	TGTGCCAGCAGCACGCCACAGGGGGCGACCTATGGCTACACCTTC	CASSTPQGATYGYTF
NA	few	TRBV4-1	TRBJ1-1	TGCGCCAGCAGCCAAGGACTACCGAACACTGAAGCTTTCTTT	CASSQGLPNTEAFF
TRBD1	many	TRBV19	TRBJ1-1	TGTGCCAGTAGTGTTGACAGGGTGAAGAACGCTTTCTTT	CASSVDRVKNAFF
TRBD1	NA	TRBV2	TRBJ1-1	TGTGCCAGCAGTGGGGGGACAGGGCGGAACACTGAAGCTTTCTTT	CASSGGTGRNTEAFF
NA	NA	TRBV7-7	TRBJ2-5	TGTGCCAGCAGCACGACAGGATACGGCCAAGAGACCCAGTACTTC	CASSTTGYGQETQYF
NA	NA	TRBV25-1	TRBJ2-2	TGTGCCAGCAGTGCTAGAGATCCGGGGGCAAACACCGGGGAGCTGTTTTTT	CASSARDPGANTGELFF
TRBD2	NA	TRBV10-2	TRBJ2-5	TGCGCCAGCAGTTTTTGGACTAGCGGGGGGAAAGAGACCCAGTACTTC	CASSFWTSGGKETQYF
TRBD1	many	TRBV24-1	TRBJ2-7	TGTGCCACCAGTGATCCGGGACAGGGTTCCGAGCAGTACTTC	CATSDPGQGSEQYF
TRBD1	NA	TRBV25-1	TRBJ1-4	TGTGCCAGCAGAAAACGGGACAGCGGTGAAAAACTGCTTTTT	CASRKRDSGEKLLF
NA	NA	TRBV11-2	TRBJ2-7	TGTGCCAGCAGCTTAGCTCGCAACAAGCAGTACTTC	CASSLARNKQYF
TRBD1	few	TRBV20-1	TRBJ1-5	TGCAGTGCTTTCCGGACAGGGAATGTCTCGCCCCAGCATTTT	CSAFRTGNVSPQHF
NA	NA	TRBV7-9	TRBJ1-3	TGTGCCAGCAGCTTGGGTACCGTGAACACCATATATTTT	CASSLGTVNTIYF
TRBD1	many	TRBV12-3/TRBV12-4	TRBJ1-5	TGTGCCAGCAGCGATGACAGGGTGCAGCCCCAGCATTTT	CASSDDRVQPQHF
NA	many	TRBV9	TRBJ1-6	TGTGCCAGCAGCGATCAGGCGAAGTCACCCCTCCACTTT	CASSDQAKSPLHF
TRBD1	few	TRBV10-3	TRBJ1-2	TGTGCCAGCAGTACGCATACAGGGGATGGCTACACCTTC	CASSTHTGDGYTF
NA	NA	TRBV2	TRBJ1-6	TGTGCCAGCAGTGAGGAGGTAGCGGGATCCTATAATTCACCCCTCCACTTT	CASSEEVAGSYNSPLHF
TRBD1	few	TRBV10-2	TRBJ2-2	TGCGCCAGCAGTGGGACAGGGGGCGCGAACACCGGGGAGCTGTTTTTT	CASSGTGGANTGELFF
TRBD2	NA	TRBV13	TRBJ2-5	TGTGCCAGCAGCTTAGACCTAGCGGGAGGGCCGGGCGAGACCCAGTACTTC	CASSLDLAGGPGETQYF
TRBD1	once	TRBV10-3	TRBJ2-7	TGTGCCAGCACCGCCGGGACAGCCTCCTACGAGCAGTACTTC	CASTAGTASYEQYF
NA	many	TRBV7-9	TRBJ1-2	TGTGCCAGCAGCTTATGGGAGTCGGCGGTGGACTATGGCTACACCTTC	CASSLWESAVDYGYTF
TRBD2	NA	TRBV19	TRBJ2-2	TGTGCAGCGAGCGGGAGGGGTCCCGGGGAGCTGTTTTTT	CAASGRGPGELFF
NA	NA	TRBV25-1	TRBJ2-5	TGTGCCAGCAGCTTAGAAGGGGATTGGGAGACCCAGTACTTC	CASSLEGDWETQYF
NA	many	TRBV29-1	TRBJ1-1	TGCAGCGTTGAACCGAGGGGTCCGAACACTGAAGCTTTCTTT	CSVEPRGPNTEAFF
NA	NA	TRBV19	TRBJ2-6	TGTGCCAGTAGTACGCAGAGGGGCTCTGGGGCCAACGTCCTGACTTTC	CASSTQRGSGANVLTF
NA	few	TRBV12-3/TRBV12-4	TRBJ1-2	TGTGCCAGCAGTTTAGGGGCAGGGGAAGGGGATGGCTACACCTTC	CASSLGAGEGDGYTF
NA	NA	TRBV7-9	TRBJ1-4	TGTGCCAGCAGTAGCCGGGACGCGGAACGTGCAACTAATGAAAAACTGTTTTTT	CASSSRDAERATNEKLFF
NA	NA	TRBV15	TRBJ1-1	TGTGCCACCAGCAGAGAGGGAGGGATTGAAGCTTTCTTT	CATSREGGIEAFF
TRBD1	few	TRBV20-1	TRBJ1-4	TGCAGTGCTCCCCGGGACAGGGATGAAAAACTGTTTTTT	CSAPRDRDEKLFF
TRBD2	many	TRBV10-3	TRBJ2-7	TGTGCCATCAGTGAGTCGTCCGCGGGAGGGCCGTTCGAGCAGTACTTC	CAISESSAGGPFEQYF
TRBD2	few	TRBV20-1	TRBJ2-7	TGCAGTGCCCAAGCGGGAGTCCTCTACGAGCAGTACTTC	CSAQAGVLYEQYF
NA	NA	TRBV29-1	TRBJ2-7	TGCAGTGTGTCCGGACACACCCTCTCCTACGAGCAGTACTTC	CSVSGHTLSYEQYF
NA	many	TRBV6-1	TRBJ2-5	TGTGCCAGCTATACCATTCAAGAGACCCAGTACTTC	CASYTIQETQYF
NA	NA	TRBV25-1	TRBJ1-5	TGTGCCAGCAGAGATAGGGTCCCCAATAGCAATCAGCCCCAGCATTTT	CASRDRVPNSNQPQHF
NA	NA	TRBV7-4	TRBJ2-1	TGTGCCAGCAGCTTAGCTGGGTCGGGACATCAGTTCTTC	CASSLAGSGHQFF
NA	NA	TRBV19	TRBJ1-1	TGTGCCAGTAGGAGCCGGGAATACATGAACACTGAAGCTTTCTTT	CASRSREYMNTEAFF
NA	few	TRBV7-9	TRBJ2-2	TGTGCCAGCAGATGGGGGTACGCCGGGGAGCTGTTTTTT	CASRWGYAGELFF
TRBD1	many	TRBV29-1	TRBJ2-5	TGCAGCGCAGGAACAGGGGGCGAAGAGACCCAGTACTTC	CSAGTGGEETQYF
NA	many	TRBV29-1	TRBJ2-2	TGCAGCGTTGACCTCTTAGGCGACACCGGGGAGCTGTTTTTT	CSVDLLGDTGELFF
TRBD1	few	TRBV5-1	TRBJ2-7	TGCGCCAGCAGCCACGGGACAGGGAATGGCGAGCAGTACTTC	CASSHGTGNGEQYF
TRBD1	NA	TRBV7-4	TRBJ2-7	TGTGCCAGCAGCTCCCTACCAGTTGACGGGACAGAAAAAAAAAGGAGCTCCTACGAGCAGTACTTC	CASSSLPVDGTEKKRSSYEQYF
TRBD1	few	TRBV5-4	TRBJ2-5	TGTGCCAGCAGCCAAGGGACAGGGCGGGGAGAGACCCAGTACTTC	CASSQGTGRGETQYF
TRBD1	few	TRBV11-2	TRBJ2-7	TGTGCCAGCAGTTCGCGACAGGGGAGAGGGGTGCAGTACTTC	CASSSRQGRGVQYF
NA	NA	TRBV19	TRBJ2-7	TGTGCCTGGAGTGTACAAGGAGAGCGGGAGCAGTACTTC	CAWSVQGEREQYF
NA	NA	TRBV25-1	TRBJ1-3	TGTGCCAGCAGCCAAGGGCCCCGCTCTGGAAACACCGTATATTTT	CASSQGPRSGNTVYF
TRBD1	many	TRBV19	TRBJ2-7	TGTGCCACAAGGACAGGGGGTTACGCGTACTTC	CATRTGGYAYF
NA	many	TRBV15	TRBJ1-2	TGTGCCACCAGCAAAGCGGAGGGGAAAGGCTACACCTTC	CATSKAEGKGYTF